Below, one T cell receptor beta chain is given with its context. The data are from a study of blood T cell repertoires in COVID-19. Overall study context: From the United States, Italy and Spain came samples of acute and convalescent COVID-19. PBMCs, B-cell-depleted T cells, or T cells provided the cDNA or gDNA that made up the material.

As processed by the authors: Estimates of nucleated cell counts were drawn from the amplification of reference gene primers. The repertoire was sequenced with immunoSEQ multiplex PCR; TCRdb's copy has only in-frame clones and lacks some. V and J calls and clone size are those listed in that table; D and trimming were worked out from the DNA. The table shows roughly 51,000 clones, with roughly 84% occurring only once. Per the germline V gene, CDR1 is SGHNT and CDR2 is YYREEE (reference sequence). V shed 3 bases and J shed 4 bases, with 8 bases lying between them. The CDR3 has 13 residues. This chain links TRBV5-4 with TRBJ1-5; D is possibly TRBD1 (5 bases). This TCR was recovered from a man aged 50 or older with active COVID-19. The sample consisted of peripheral blood. The CDR3 spells CASSSGGNQPQHF. In DNA form, the CDR3 reads TGTGCCAGCAGCTCGGGGGGGAATCAGCCCCAGCATTTT.